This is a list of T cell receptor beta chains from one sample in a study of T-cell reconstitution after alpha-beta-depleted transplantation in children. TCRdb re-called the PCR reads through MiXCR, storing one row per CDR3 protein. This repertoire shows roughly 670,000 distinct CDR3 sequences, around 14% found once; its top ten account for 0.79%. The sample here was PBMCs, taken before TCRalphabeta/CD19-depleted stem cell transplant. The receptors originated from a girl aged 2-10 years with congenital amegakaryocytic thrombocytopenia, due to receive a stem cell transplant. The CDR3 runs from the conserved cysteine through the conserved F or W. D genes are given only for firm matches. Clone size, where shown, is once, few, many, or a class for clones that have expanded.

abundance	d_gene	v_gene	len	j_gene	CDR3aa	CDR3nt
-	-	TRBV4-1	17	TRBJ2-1	CASSQDRAASYYNEQFF	TGCGCCAGCAGCCAAGATCGAGCGGCTAGCTACTACAATGAGCAGTTCTTC
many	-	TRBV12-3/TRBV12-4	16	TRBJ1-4	CASRGATGAPYEKLFF	TGTGCCAGCAGGGGAGCTACCGGGGCCCCATATGAAAAACTGTTTTTT
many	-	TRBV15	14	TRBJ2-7	CATSRVARDYEQYF	TGTGCCACCAGCAGAGTTGCCAGGGACTACGAGCAGTACTTC
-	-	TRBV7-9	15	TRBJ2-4	CASTRWDVAKNIQYF	TGTGCCAGCACCCGGTGGGATGTAGCCAAAAACATTCAGTACTTC
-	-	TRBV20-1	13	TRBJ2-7	CSASRPENYEQYF	TGCAGTGCTAGTAGGCCGGAGAACTACGAGCAGTACTTC
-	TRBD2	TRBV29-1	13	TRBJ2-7	CSVRRGNTYEQYF	TGCAGCGTTCGGCGGGGGAACACCTACGAGCAGTACTTC
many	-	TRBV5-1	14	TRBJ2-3	CASSFASGTDTQYF	TGCGCCAGCAGCTTCGCTAGCGGCACAGATACGCAGTATTTT
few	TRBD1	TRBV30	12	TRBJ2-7	CAWSRDSSEQYF	TGTGCCTGGAGTCGGGACAGTTCCGAGCAGTACTTC
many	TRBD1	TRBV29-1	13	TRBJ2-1	CSARTGFRNEQFF	TGCAGCGCCCGGACAGGGTTTAGAAATGAGCAGTTCTTC
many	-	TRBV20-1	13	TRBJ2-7	CSARQVARYEQYF	TGCAGTGCTAGGCAGGTCGCGAGATACGAGCAGTACTTC
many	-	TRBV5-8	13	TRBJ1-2	CASSEGLGLGYTF	TGTGCCAGCAGCGAGGGACTGGGTCTTGGCTACACCTTC
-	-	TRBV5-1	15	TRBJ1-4	CASSLSTGKREKLFF	TGCGCCAGCAGCCTCTCGACGGGGAAACGTGAAAAACTGTTTTTT
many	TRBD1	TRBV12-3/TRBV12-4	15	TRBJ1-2	CASRPWDSRFYGYTF	TGTGCCAGCAGACCCTGGGACAGCAGATTCTATGGCTACACCTTC
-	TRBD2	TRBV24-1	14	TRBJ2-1	CATSSVAGEDEQFF	TGTGCCACCAGTTCGGTGGCGGGAGAAGATGAGCAGTTCTTC
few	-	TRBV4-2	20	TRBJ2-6	CASSPRMGRPSLSGANVLTF	TGTGCCAGCAGCCCTCGGATGGGGCGTCCATCTCTCTCTGGGGCCAACGTCCTGACTTTC
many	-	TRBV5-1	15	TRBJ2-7	CASSERLSSSYEQYF	TGCGCCAGCAGCGAAAGACTCTCGAGCTCCTACGAGCAGTACTTC
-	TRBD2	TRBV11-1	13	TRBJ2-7	CASSPPGLYEQYF	TGTGCCAGCAGCCCCCCGGGACTATACGAGCAGTACTTC
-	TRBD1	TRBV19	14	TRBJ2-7	CASSRTGGAYEQYF	TGTGCCAGTAGCAGGACAGGGGGCGCGTACGAGCAGTACTTC
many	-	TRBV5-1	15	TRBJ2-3	CASSLASVSTDTQYF	TGCGCCAGCAGCTTGGCTAGCGTAAGCACAGATACGCAGTATTTT
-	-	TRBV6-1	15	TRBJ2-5	CASTASAGRQETQYF	TGTGCCAGCACCGCCTCGGCAGGGCGGCAAGAGACCCAGTACTTC
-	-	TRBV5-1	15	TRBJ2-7	CASSLYDRSSDEQYF	TGCGCCAGCAGCTTGTACGACCGGAGTTCCGACGAGCAGTACTTC
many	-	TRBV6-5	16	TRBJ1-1	CASSYAMGGLNTEAFF	TGTGCCAGCAGTTACGCTATGGGAGGTCTGAACACTGAAGCTTTCTTT
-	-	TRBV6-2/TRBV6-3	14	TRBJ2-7	CASRKGRRSYEQYF	TGTGCCAGCAGGAAGGGACGGCGATCCTACGAGCAGTACTTC
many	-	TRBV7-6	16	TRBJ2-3	CASSQVSSGLTDTQYF	TGTGCCAGCAGCCAGGTGAGCAGCGGCCTGACAGATACGCAGTATTTT
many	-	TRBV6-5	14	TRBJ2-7	CASSYSHGAYEQYF	TGTGCCAGCAGTTACTCTCACGGGGCCTACGAGCAGTACTTC
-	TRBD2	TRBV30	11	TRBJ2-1	CAWSVGGGEFF	TGTGCCTGGAGTGTAGGTGGGGGGGAGTTCTTC
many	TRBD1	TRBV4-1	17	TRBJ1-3	CASSLLGTGNSGNTIYF	TGCGCCAGCAGCTTACTTGGGACAGGGAACTCTGGAAACACCATATATTTT
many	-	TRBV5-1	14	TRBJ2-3	CASRPSWDTDTQYF	TGCGCCAGCAGGCCCTCGTGGGACACAGATACGCAGTATTTT
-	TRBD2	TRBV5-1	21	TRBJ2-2	CASSLVRSLTSGRASTGELFF	TGCGCCAGCAGCTTGGTTCGAAGCCTGACTAGCGGGAGGGCAAGCACCGGGGAGCTGTTTTTT
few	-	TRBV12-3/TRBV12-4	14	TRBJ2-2	CASSSGTRSGELFF	TGTGCCAGCAGTTCCGGGACACGAAGCGGGGAGCTGTTTTTT
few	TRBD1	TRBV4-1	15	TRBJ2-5	CASSQVLTGEETQYF	TGCGCCAGCAGCCAAGTCCTAACAGGGGAGGAGACCCAGTACTTC
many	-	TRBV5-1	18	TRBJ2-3	CASSDKEDYPGVGRTQYF	TGCGCCAGCAGCGACAAAGAGGACTACCCGGGTGTAGGTCGTACGCAGTATTTT
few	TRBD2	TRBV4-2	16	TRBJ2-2	CASSQYTGLALGELFF	TGTGCCAGCAGCCAATATACGGGACTAGCCCTCGGGGAGCTGTTTTTT
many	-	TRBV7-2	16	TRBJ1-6	CASSLVGDTSNSPLHF	TGTGCCAGCAGCTTAGTAGGGGACACCTCAAATTCACCCCTCCACTTT
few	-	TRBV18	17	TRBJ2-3	CASSPPYSAGGTDTQYF	TGTGCCAGCTCACCACCGTACTCAGCAGGGGGCACAGATACGCAGTATTTT
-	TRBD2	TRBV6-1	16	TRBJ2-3	CASSRGTSGGGDTQYF	TGTGCCAGCAGTAGGGGGACTAGCGGAGGAGGGGATACGCAGTATTTT
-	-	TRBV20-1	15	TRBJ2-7	CSARDTLAPGPEQYF	TGCAGTGCTAGAGATACCCTAGCTCCTGGCCCCGAGCAGTACTTC
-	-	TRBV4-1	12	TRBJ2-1	CASSHPSPEQFF	TGCGCCAGCAGCCACCCTTCCCCTGAGCAGTTCTTC
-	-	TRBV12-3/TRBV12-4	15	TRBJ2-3	CASSQLGDLTDTQYF	TGTGCCAGCAGCCAGTTAGGAGACCTCACAGATACGCAGTATTTT
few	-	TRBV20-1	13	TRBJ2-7	CSASSGEAYEQYF	TGCAGTGCTAGCTCGGGAGAGGCCTACGAGCAGTACTTC
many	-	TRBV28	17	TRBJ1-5	CASRQNAFYLSNQPQHF	TGTGCCAGCAGACAAAACGCCTTCTATCTTAGCAATCAGCCCCAGCATTTT
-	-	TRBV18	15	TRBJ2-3	CATTDGGEGLDTQYF	TGTGCCACCACGGATGGCGGGGAAGGCCTAGATACGCAGTATTTT
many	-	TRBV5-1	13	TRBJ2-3	CASSPHGTDTQYF	TGCGCCAGCAGCCCCCACGGCACAGATACGCAGTATTTT
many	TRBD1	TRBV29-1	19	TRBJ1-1	CSAAGLRTGGASLDTEAFF	TGCAGCGCGGCCGGGCTCCGGACAGGGGGCGCGTCTTTGGACACTGAAGCTTTCTTT
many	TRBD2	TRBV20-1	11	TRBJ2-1	CSAAGTSEQFF	TGCAGTGCCGCAGGGACTAGTGAGCAGTTCTTC
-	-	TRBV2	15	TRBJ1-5	CASSEAGGLGQPQHF	TGTGCCAGCAGTGAAGCCGGGGGACTCGGTCAGCCCCAGCATTTT
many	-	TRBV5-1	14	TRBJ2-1	CASSVGGTDNEQFF	TGCGCCAGCAGTGTAGGCGGGACTGACAATGAGCAGTTCTTC
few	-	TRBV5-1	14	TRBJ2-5	CASSPSLVGETQYF	TGCGCCAGCAGCCCGTCACTAGTCGGGGAGACCCAGTACTTC
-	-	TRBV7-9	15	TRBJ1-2	CASASIRPSTYDYTF	TGTGCCAGCGCTAGCATCAGGCCCTCTACTTATGACTACACCTTC
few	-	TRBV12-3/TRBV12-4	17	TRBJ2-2	CASSLILGRIDAGELFF	TGTGCCAGCAGTTTAATCCTGGGGAGAATCGACGCCGGGGAGCTGTTTTTT
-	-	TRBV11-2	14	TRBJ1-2	CASSPITTGYGYTF	TGTGCCAGCAGCCCTATAACTACAGGGTATGGCTACACCTTC
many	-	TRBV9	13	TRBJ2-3	CASSAQDSDTQYF	TGTGCCAGCAGCGCCCAAGATTCAGATACGCAGTATTTT
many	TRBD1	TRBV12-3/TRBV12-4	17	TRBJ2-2	CASSSSIDRENTGELFF	TGTGCCAGCAGTTCGTCAATAGACAGGGAGAACACCGGGGAGCTGTTTTTT
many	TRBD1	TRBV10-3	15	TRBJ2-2	CAISELGQGTGELFF	TGTGCCATCAGTGAGCTAGGACAGGGTACCGGGGAGCTGTTTTTT